This T cell receptor (beta chain) was retrieved from a study of cytotoxic CD8 clonotypes in ibrutinib-treated CLL. Background on the study: After a median of around 70 months, roughly 15 patients stayed remitted and around twelve progressed; responses had been partial in some 25 and complete in 2. The study, taken as a whole, reports: Public clonotypes proved infrequent, and on treatment they shrank or remained steady. Pretreatment clonality was elevated relative to age-matched healthy donors and paralleled circulating CD8+ T-cell counts.

Points on this clone: Its specificity is not known.

The planned depth of sequencing spanned 1 in 200,000 to 1 in 1 million T cells. TCRdb's copy holds only in-frame clones and misses some; the assay was immunoSEQ multiplex PCR. The sample has some 43,000 clones; roughly 76% are singletons. Germline CDR1 and CDR2: MGHRA and YSYEKL. The junction had 8 bases not matched to a gene; V was cut back by 3 bases and J by 3 bases. This CDR3 is built from 18 residues. The source material was PBMCs, sampled after 12 months of ibrutinib treatment. The chain joins TRBV4-1 to TRBJ2-2, with 12 nucleotides matching TRBD2. The source is a human donor with chronic lymphocytic leukemia. The CDR3 spells CASSHLPGLAGYTGELFF. DNA for the CDR3: TGCGCCAGCAGCCACCTCCCGGGACTAGCGGGTTACACCGGGGAGCTGTTTTTT.